These 19 T cell receptor beta chains were all obtained from the same sample, sequenced in a study of cytomegalovirus exposure and HLA in healthy donors. PCR amplification relied on 60 Vbeta primers (plus 13 Jbeta primers). Using immunoSEQ multiplex PCR, the repertoire was profiled, and TCRdb retains in-frame clones only, with some absent. The sample holds under 130,000 clones; about three quarters are singletons and the top ten take about 5.3%. The source material was PBMCs. The source is a male donor in good health and CMV-seronegative.

DNA for the CDR3: TGCAGCGTTGAAGATCTAGGTAGGAGGGGCTATGGCTACACCTTC. Its translation is CSVEDLGRRGYGYTF. This chain links TRBV29-1 with TRBJ1-2; perhaps TRBD1 as D (5 bases). CDR3 size: 15 residues. Germline V CDR1 and CDR2: SQVTM, ANQGSEA. The ends were cut back, 0 bases at V and 4 bases at J, with 15 bases in the middle.

The chain employs TRBV30 and TRBJ1-2, with TRBD1 identical over 10 bases. Per germline, CDR1 GTSNPN and CDR2 SVGIG (reference sequence). The CDR3 has 16 amino acids. V lost 3 bases, J lost 4 bases, and 11 bases stayed unmatched. This CDR3 reads CAWRRDRGVSTYGYTF. The CDR3 nucleotides read TGTGCCTGGAGGCGGGACAGGGGTGTGAGTACCTATGGCTACACCTTC.

This chain connects TRBV5-1 to TRBJ1-2; D is unresolved. CDR3 length: 13 residues. Deletions cut 0 bases from V and 8 bases from J, with 11 bases between. Germline V gene sequence: CDR1 SGHRS, CDR2 YFSETQ. CDR3 sequence reads: CASSLEVGRGYTF. The CDR3 DNA is TGCGCCAGCAGCTTGGAAGTTGGGCGAGGCTACACCTTC.

This chain uses TRBV4-1 with TRBJ2-1; D is unclear. The CDR3 runs 15 residues. The germline V gene encodes CDR1 MGHRA and CDR2 YSYEKL. Trimming left V 2 bases short and J 0 bases short, with 8 bases between. The CDR3 here is CASSQSFSSYNEQFF. Here the CDR3 DNA reads TGCGCCAGCAGCCAATCTTTCAGCTCCTACAATGAGCAGTTCTTC.

V is TRBV11-3 and J is TRBJ2-2; possible D gene TRBD2, 6 bases. Germline loops: CDR1 SGHNT, CDR2 YENEEA. The CDR3 totals 15 residues. Trimming removed 1 base at V and 1 base at J, with 7 bases between. CDR3 DNA sequence: TGTGCCAGCAGCTTAGGGCGGGGGAACACCGGGGAGCTGTTTTTT. Amino acid sequence: CASSLGRGNTGELFF. Combining the CDR3 with reference TRBV11-3 and TRBJ2-2 gives the whole variable domain EAGVVQSPRYKIIEKKQPVAFWCNPISGHNTLYWYLQNLGQGPELLIRYENEEAVDDSQLPKDRFSAERLKGVDSTLKIQPAELGDSAVYLCASSLGRGNTGELFFGEGSRLTVL.

The chain has TRBV18 and TRBJ2-7, with 7 bases matching TRBD1. Germline CDR1 and CDR2: KGHSH and LQKENI. V was pared by 3 bases and J by 7 bases, with 6 bases of the junction left unmatched. This CDR3 has 13 amino acids. The CDR3 DNA sequence: TGTGCCAGCTCACCGAGACAGGGAGAGGAGCAGTACTTC. Its protein is CASSPRQGEEQYF.

This clone was found a few times. This sequence joins TRBV6-6 and TRBJ2-2; 8 nucleotides line up with TRBD1. With 2 bases clipped from V and 5 bases from J, the junction kept 7 bases outside the gene matches. Germline lookup yields CDR1 MNHNY and CDR2 SVGAGI (reference sequence). CDR3 length: 16 residues. The CDR3 bases are TGTGCCAGCAGTTACCTAGGCAGGGGGCGAACCGGGGAGCTGTTTTTT. Amino acids: CASSYLGRGRTGELFF.

The V call is TRBV7-3, the J call TRBJ2-1; TRBD2 matches at 16 bases. Trimming took 5 bases from V and 9 from J; bases not matched to a gene: 16. Germline V CDR1 and CDR2: SGHTA, FQGTGA. This CDR3 region has 19 residues. The CDR3: CASSLSPSGLAGGVVEQFF. The DNA of the CDR3 is TGTGCCAGCAGCCTCAGTCCTTCGGGACTAGCGGGGGGGGTCGTTGAGCAGTTCTTC.

This clone came up once. The V gene is TRBV19, the J gene TRBJ2-7, with 7 bases that match TRBD2. The length of the CDR3 is 15 residues. Per germline, CDR1 LNHDA and CDR2 SQIVND (reference sequence). V trimming: 1 base; J trimming: 0 bases; junction bases outside the gene matches: 3. In nucleotides, the CDR3 is TGTGCCAGTAGTATAGTAGGGACTAACTCCTACGAGCAGTACTTC. It yields the protein CASSIVGTNSYEQYF. The full variable domain, rest sourced from reference TRBV19 and TRBJ2-7, is DGGITQSPKYLFRKEGQNVTLSCEQNLNHDAMYWYRQDPGQGLRLIYYSQIVNDFQKGDIAEGYSVSREKKESFPLTVTSAQKNPTAFYLCASSIVGTNSYEQYFGPGTRLTVT.

The rearrangement joins TRBV18 to TRBJ2-3, with D tentatively TRBD2 (5 bases). The CDR3 is made up of 15 amino acids. The V gene lost 2 bases and the J gene lost 3 bases, with 12 bases spanning the gap. CDR1 and CDR2 from the germline V gene are KGHSH and LQKENI. The CDR3 spells CASSPTGKATDTQYF. CDR3 DNA sequence: TGTGCCAGCTCACCAACCGGGAAGGCAACAGATACGCAGTATTTT. The variable domain in full, with the rest retrieved from reference TRBV18 and TRBJ2-3, is NAGVMQNPRHLVRRRGQEARLRCSPMKGHSHVYWYRQLPEEGLKFMVYLQKENIIDESGMPKERFSAEFPKEGPSILRIQQVVRGDSAAYFCASSPTGKATDTQYFGPGTRLTVL.

The CDR3: CASSLGLAGVADTQYF. The CDR3 coding sequence is TGCGCCAGCAGCTTGGGGTTAGCGGGAGTAGCAGATACGCAGTATTTT. The chain employs TRBV5-1 and TRBJ2-3, with 9 positions matching TRBD2. Trimming at V came to 0 bases and at J to 4 bases, leaving 6 bases not matched to a gene. Germline values: CDR1 SGHRS, CDR2 YFSETQ. The CDR3 runs 16 residues.

The chain combines TRBV4-1 with TRBJ2-7; no definite D call. Germline V gene lookup returns CDR1 MGHRA and CDR2 YSYEKL. This CDR3 spans 14 amino acids. The V end was cut by 6 bases, the J end by 0 bases, with 12 bases between. DNA of the CDR3: TGCGCCAGCAGGAGAGCGTCCTCCTCCTACGAGCAGTACTTC. This translates into CASRRASSSYEQYF.

V usage is TRBV9 and J usage is TRBJ2-1; D unclear. CDR3 length: 15 amino acids. Per germline, CDR1 SGDLS and CDR2 YYNGEE. V was shortened by 0 bases and J by 2 bases, with 9 bases between the two germline ends. Here the CDR3 DNA reads TGTGCCAGCAGCGTAGCGGTAAACGCCTACAATGAGCAGTTCTTC. It specifies CASSVAVNAYNEQFF.

V is TRBV5-4 and J is TRBJ2-2; D is uncertain. The ends were cut back, 2 bases at V and 0 bases at J, with 8 bases in the middle. The CDR3 spans 15 residues. Germline V CDR1 and CDR2: SGHNT, YYREEE (reference sequence). As DNA, the CDR3 is TGTGCCAGCAGCTTTTTACAAGCGAACACCGGGGAGCTGTTTTTT. Translation gives CASSFLQANTGELFF.

This chain joins TRBV5-6 and TRBJ1-2; perhaps TRBD1 as D (6 bases). Per germline, CDR1 SGHDT and CDR2 YYEEEE. The CDR3 extends over 15 amino acids. V was shortened by 1 base and J by 6 bases, with 16 bases between the two germline ends. For the CDR3, the DNA is TGTGCCAGCAGCTTGAATGCCGGGACAACCGATGGCTACACCTTC. Amino acid sequence: CASSLNAGTTDGYTF.

The V gene is TRBV4-2, the J gene TRBJ2-7; D is perhaps TRBD1 (7 bases). The CDR3 spans 18 residues. Germline CDR1 reads LGHNA; CDR2 reads YNFKEQ. The V end was cut by 4 bases, the J end by 7 bases, with 29 bases between. The CDR3 nucleotides are TGTGCCAGCAGCCGGAGGGCAGGGGGGTTGAATTATGGATCAGAGCAGTACTTC. It encodes CASSRRAGGLNYGSEQYF.

J is TRBJ1-3 and V is TRBV5-1, with D tentatively TRBD1 (6 bases). Germline assignment: CDR1 SGHRS and CDR2 YFSETQ. V was pared by 5 bases and J by 0 bases, with 15 bases between. The CDR3 sequence is 16 residues long. DNA of the CDR3: TGCGCCAGCAGTTTATCCGGGACACCCTCTGGAAACACCATATATTTT. This translates into CASSLSGTPSGNTIYF. The whole variable domain, remainder taken from reference TRBV5-1 and TRBJ1-3, is KAGVTQTPRYLIKTRGQQVTLSCSPISGHRSVSWYQQTPGQGLQFLFEYFSETQRNKGNFPGRFSGRQFSNSRSEMNVSTLELGDSALYLCASSLSGTPSGNTIYFGEGSWLTVV.

The chain combines TRBV7-8 with TRBJ1-1; D not certain. Trimming cost V 1 base and J 1 base, with 7 bases left between them. The CDR3 has 14 residues. The germline CDR1 and CDR2 sequences are SGHVS and FQNEAQ. This chain's CDR3 is CASSLGTSNTEAFF. For the CDR3, the DNA is TGTGCCAGCAGCTTAGGGACTTCGAACACTGAAGCTTTCTTT.

V is TRBV7-9 and J is TRBJ2-1; TRBD2 matches 10 bases. Germline V lookup: CDR1 SEHNR, CDR2 FQNEAQ (reference sequence). The CDR3 is made up of 15 amino acids. Unmatched junction bases numbered 6, after V lost 5 bases and J lost 5 bases. CDR3 amino acids: CASSTTSGVNNEQFF. The CDR3 DNA reads TGTGCCAGCAGCACTACTAGCGGGGTGAACAATGAGCAGTTCTTC.